This T cell receptor (beta chain) derives from a study of blood T cell repertoires in COVID-19. Assay: immunoSEQ multiplex PCR; the TCRdb copy retains only in-frame clones and omits some. The sample contains more than 150,000 clones, approximately 78% of which appear only once. There are many counts of this clone. V lost 8 bases and J 9 bases, leaving 29 bases between the germline ends. The CDR3 is 17 amino acids. CDR1 is MDHEN and CDR2 is SYDVKM in the germline V gene. The chain has TRBV28 and TRBJ2-1; the D gene is possibly TRBD2 (6 bases). The sequence came from a woman in her fifties or sixties who had recovered from COVID-19. The source material was PBMCs or T cells enriched from blood (not recorded which). CDR3 loop: CASHQIPRVTRGSEQFF. The CDR3, as DNA: TGTGCCAGCCACCAAATCCCGCGGGTGACACGGGGGAGTGAGCAGTTCTTC.